Described below is a single T cell receptor (beta chain) sequence and its context. Its specificity is not known. Method: immunoSEQ multiplex PCR; TCRdb's copy keeps in-frame clones and lacks some. Among some 90,000 clones listed, 85% to 90% were seen once. The data originate from a study of siplizumab effects on memory and regulatory T cells. Study-level findings and limits: Naive T cells looked more diverse than memory cells, and they looked like major contributors to the alloresponse. To unstimulated subsets, only a minor fraction of alloreactive clones could be mapped. Neither a naive nor a memory phenotype was assignable to roughly 80-96% of proliferating CD4+ or CD8+ clones.

Germline V gives CDR1 MDHEN, CDR2 SYDVKM. This CDR3 contains 14 residues. V was clipped by 7 bases and J by 2 bases, with 15 bases between them. This chain links TRBV28 with TRBJ2-7, with D perhaps matching TRBD2 (6 bases). The TCR comes from a human donor in good health. Sequenced: CD4+ T cells sorted from blood. Here the CDR3 DNA reads TGTGCCAGCATCTTCTCGGGGGATCCCTACGAGCAGTACTTC. Translating gives CASIFSGDPYEQYF.